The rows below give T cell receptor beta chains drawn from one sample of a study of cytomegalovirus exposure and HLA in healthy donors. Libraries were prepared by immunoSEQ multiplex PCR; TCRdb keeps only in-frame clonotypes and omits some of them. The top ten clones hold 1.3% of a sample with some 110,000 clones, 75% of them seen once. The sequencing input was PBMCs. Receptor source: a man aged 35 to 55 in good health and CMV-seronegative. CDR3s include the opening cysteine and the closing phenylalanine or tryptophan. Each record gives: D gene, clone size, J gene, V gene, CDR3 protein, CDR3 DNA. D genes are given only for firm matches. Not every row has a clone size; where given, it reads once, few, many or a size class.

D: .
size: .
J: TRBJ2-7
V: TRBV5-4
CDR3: CASSHGDGRTYEQYF
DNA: TGTGCCAGCAGCCACGGGGACGGGAGAACCTACGAGCAGTACTTC

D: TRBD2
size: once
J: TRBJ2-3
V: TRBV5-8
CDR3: CASSLAASGTPIHTQYF
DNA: TGTGCCAGCAGCTTGGCGGCTAGCGGGACCCCCATTCATACGCAGTATTTT

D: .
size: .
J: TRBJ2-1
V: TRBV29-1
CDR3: CSVVTQDYNEQFF
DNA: TGCAGCGTTGTAACGCAGGATTACAATGAGCAGTTCTTC

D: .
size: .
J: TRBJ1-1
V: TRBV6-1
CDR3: CASSGGGGGWSTEAFF
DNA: TGTGCCAGCAGTGGGGGAGGGGGGGGCTGGAGCACTGAAGCTTTCTTT

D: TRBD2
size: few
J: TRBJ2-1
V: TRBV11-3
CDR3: CASSLGLAGSDEQFF
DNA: TGTGCCAGCAGCTTAGGACTAGCGGGGTCCGATGAGCAGTTCTTC

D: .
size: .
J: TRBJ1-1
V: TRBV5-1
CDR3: CASARDGNTEAFF
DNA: TGCGCCAGCGCCCGGGATGGGAACACTGAAGCTTTCTTT

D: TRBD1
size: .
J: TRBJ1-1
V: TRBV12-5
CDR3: CASGSPTGGAPNTEAFF
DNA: TGTGCTAGTGGTTCCCCGACAGGGGGCGCACCGAACACTGAAGCTTTCTTT

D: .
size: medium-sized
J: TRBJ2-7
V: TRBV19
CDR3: CASSISGEQYF
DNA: TGTGCCAGTAGTATATCAGGCGAGCAGTACTTC

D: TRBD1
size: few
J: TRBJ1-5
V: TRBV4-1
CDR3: CASSQAGTGVLQPQHF
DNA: TGCGCCAGCAGCCAGGCCGGGACAGGGGTTTTGCAGCCCCAGCATTTT

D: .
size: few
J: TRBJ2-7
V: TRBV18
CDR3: CASSPDTDTYEQYF
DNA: TGTGCCAGCTCACCTGACACGGATACCTACGAGCAGTACTTC

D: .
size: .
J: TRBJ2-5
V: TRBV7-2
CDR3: CASSWALAETQYF
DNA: TGTGCCAGCAGCTGGGCCCTGGCGGAGACCCAGTACTTC

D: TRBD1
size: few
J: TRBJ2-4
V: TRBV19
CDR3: CASSIPSGQMAKNIQYF
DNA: TGTGCCAGTAGTATTCCGTCGGGACAGATGGCCAAAAACATTCAGTACTTC

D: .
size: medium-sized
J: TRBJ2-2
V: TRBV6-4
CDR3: CASSDSGSPGELFF
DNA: TGTGCCAGCAGTGACTCCGGGAGTCCCGGGGAGCTGTTTTTT

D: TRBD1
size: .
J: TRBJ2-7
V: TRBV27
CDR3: CASSFSKGQGSSYEQYF
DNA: TGTGCCAGCAGTTTCTCAAAAGGACAGGGGTCATCCTACGAGCAGTACTTC

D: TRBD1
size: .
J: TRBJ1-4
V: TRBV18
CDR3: CASSTRRQGSEKLFF
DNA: TGTGCCAGCTCAACACGTAGACAGGGTTCAGAAAAACTGTTTTTT

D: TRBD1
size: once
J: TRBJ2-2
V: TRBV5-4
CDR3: CASYRTGGTGELFF
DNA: TGTGCCAGCTACCGGACAGGGGGCACCGGGGAGCTGTTTTTT

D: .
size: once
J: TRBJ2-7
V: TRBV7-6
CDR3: CASSLPAGEQYF
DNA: TGTGCCAGCAGCTTACCGGCGGGCGAGCAGTACTTC

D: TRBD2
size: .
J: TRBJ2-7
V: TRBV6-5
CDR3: CATVGGGRTHEQYF
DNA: TGTGCCACCGTGGGGGGCGGGAGGACCCACGAGCAGTACTTC

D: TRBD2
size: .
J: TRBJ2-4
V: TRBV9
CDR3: CASSEGLAGGDIQYF
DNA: TGTGCCAGCAGCGAGGGACTAGCGGGAGGGGACATTCAGTACTTC

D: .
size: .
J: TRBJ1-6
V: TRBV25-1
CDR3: CASSELAGFYSPLHF
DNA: TGTGCCAGCAGTGAACTTGCCGGGTTTTATTCACCCCTCCACTTT

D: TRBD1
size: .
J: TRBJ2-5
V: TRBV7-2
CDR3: CASSSSGGRETQYF
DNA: TGTGCCAGCAGCTCGTCAGGGGGCCGAGAGACCCAGTACTTC

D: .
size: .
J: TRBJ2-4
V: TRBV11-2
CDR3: CASSLTGRGAKNIQYF
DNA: TGTGCCAGCAGTTTAACAGGGAGGGGGGCCAAAAACATTCAGTACTTC

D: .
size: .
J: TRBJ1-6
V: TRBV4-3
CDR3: CASSQVTGGYYNSPLHF
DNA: TGCGCCAGCAGCCAAGTGACGGGGGGCTACTATAATTCACCCCTCCACTTT

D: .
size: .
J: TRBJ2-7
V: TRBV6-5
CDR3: CASRGDKGNYEQYF
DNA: TGTGCCAGCAGGGGGGACAAAGGGAACTACGAGCAGTACTTC

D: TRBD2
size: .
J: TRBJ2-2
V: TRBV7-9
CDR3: CASSTTSGLYTGELFF
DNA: TGTGCCAGCAGCACGACTAGCGGGTTGTACACCGGGGAGCTGTTTTTT

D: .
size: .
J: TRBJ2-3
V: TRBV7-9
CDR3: CSSSLGGPSGYTQYF
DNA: TGTTCCAGCAGCTTGGGAGGACCCTCGGGGTATACGCAGTATTTT

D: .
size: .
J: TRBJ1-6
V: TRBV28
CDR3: CASSPPQGMNSPLHF
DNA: TGTGCCAGCAGTCCCCCCCAGGGGATGAATTCACCCCTCCACTTT

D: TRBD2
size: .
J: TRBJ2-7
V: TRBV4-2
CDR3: CASSLGGGREQYF
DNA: TGTGCCAGCAGCCTGGGGGGAGGGCGTGAGCAGTACTTC

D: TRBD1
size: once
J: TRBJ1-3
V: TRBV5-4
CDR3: CASSKGTAFSTIYF
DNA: TGTGCCAGCAGCAAGGGGACAGCATTCAGCACCATATATTTT

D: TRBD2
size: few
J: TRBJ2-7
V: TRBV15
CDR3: CATSTRLAGHPEQYF
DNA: TGTGCCACCAGCACTCGACTAGCGGGCCACCCCGAGCAGTACTTC

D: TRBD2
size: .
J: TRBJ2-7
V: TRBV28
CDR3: CASSVFLAGAYEQYF
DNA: TGTGCCAGCAGTGTCTTTCTAGCGGGGGCCTACGAGCAGTACTTC

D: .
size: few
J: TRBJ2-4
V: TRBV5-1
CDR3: CASSLGTAPLVTVQYF
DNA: TGCGCCAGCAGCTTGGGGACAGCTCCATTGGTAACTGTTCAGTACTTC

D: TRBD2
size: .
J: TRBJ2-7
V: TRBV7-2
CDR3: CASSSLAGGRNEQYF
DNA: TGTGCCAGCAGCTCTCTAGCGGGGGGGCGGAACGAGCAGTACTTC

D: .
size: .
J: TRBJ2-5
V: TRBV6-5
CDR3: CASSRARAQETQYF
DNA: TGTGCCAGCAGTAGGGCCAGGGCACAAGAGACCCAGTACTTC

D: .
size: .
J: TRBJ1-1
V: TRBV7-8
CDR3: CASSLVWGEGYTEAFF
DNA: TGTGCCAGCAGCTTAGTCTGGGGAGAAGGGTACACTGAAGCTTTCTTT

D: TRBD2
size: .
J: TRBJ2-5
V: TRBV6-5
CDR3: CASSYSGLVGPETQYF
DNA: TGTGCCAGCAGTTACTCGGGACTAGTGGGCCCAGAGACCCAGTACTTC

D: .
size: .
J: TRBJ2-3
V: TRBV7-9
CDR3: CASSRPNRDTQYF
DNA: TGTGCCAGCAGCCGCCCCAATAGAGATACGCAGTATTTT

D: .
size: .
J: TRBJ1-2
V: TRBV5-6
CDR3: CASSLAWQGTGYTF
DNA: TGTGCCAGCAGCTTGGCCTGGCAGGGGACGGGCTACACCTTC

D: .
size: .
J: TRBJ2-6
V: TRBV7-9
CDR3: CASSITESGANVLTF
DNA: TGTGCCAGCAGCATAACAGAGTCTGGGGCCAACGTCCTGACTTTC

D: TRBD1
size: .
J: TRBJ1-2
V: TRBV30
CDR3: CAWSAMAGGAGETF
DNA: TGTGCCTGGAGTGCTATGGCAGGGGGCGCCGGGGAAACCTTC

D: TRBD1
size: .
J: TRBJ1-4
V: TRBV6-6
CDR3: CASSYSRDRVEKLFF
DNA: TGTGCCAGCAGTTACTCAAGGGACAGGGTTGAAAAACTGTTTTTT

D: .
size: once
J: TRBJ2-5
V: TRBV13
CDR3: CASRPGHLTYQETQYF
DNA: TGTGCCAGCAGGCCAGGGCATTTGACCTACCAAGAGACCCAGTACTTC

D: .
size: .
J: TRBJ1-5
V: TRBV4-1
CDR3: CASSQGRGARNQPQHF
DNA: TGCGCCAGCAGCCAAGGTCGGGGGGCGAGGAATCAGCCCCAGCATTTT

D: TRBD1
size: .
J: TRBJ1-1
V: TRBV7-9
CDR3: CASSPTGGAEAFF
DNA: TGTGCCAGCAGCCCCACAGGGGGAGCTGAAGCTTTCTTT

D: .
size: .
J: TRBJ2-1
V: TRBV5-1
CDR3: CASSLGSRGNEQFF
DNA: TGCGCCAGCAGCTTGGGGTCACGGGGGAATGAGCAGTTCTTC

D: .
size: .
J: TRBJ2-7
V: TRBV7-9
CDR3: CASSLVGSSYEQYF
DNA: TGTGCCAGCAGCTTAGTCGGGAGCTCCTACGAGCAGTACTTC

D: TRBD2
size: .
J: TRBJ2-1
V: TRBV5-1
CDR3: CASSSTGGGGRSYNEQFF
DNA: TGCGCCAGCAGCTCTACCGGAGGCGGGGGGCGCTCCTACAATGAGCAGTTCTTC

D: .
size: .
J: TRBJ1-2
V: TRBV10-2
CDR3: CASRTTDRGYGYTF
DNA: TGCGCCAGCAGGACGACCGACCGGGGCTATGGCTACACCTTC

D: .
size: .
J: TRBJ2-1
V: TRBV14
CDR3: CASSQEPRGSEQFF
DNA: TGTGCCAGCAGCCAAGAGCCTCGAGGTAGTGAGCAGTTCTTC

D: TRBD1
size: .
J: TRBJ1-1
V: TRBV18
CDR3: CASSPGTATEAFF
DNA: TGTGCCAGCTCCCCCGGGACAGCCACTGAAGCTTTCTTT

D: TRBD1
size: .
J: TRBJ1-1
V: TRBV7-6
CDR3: CASSLGPDRDTEAFF
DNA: TGTGCCAGCAGCTTAGGCCCAGACAGGGACACTGAAGCTTTCTTT

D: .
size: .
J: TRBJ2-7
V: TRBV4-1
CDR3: CASSQVVGGLSEQYF
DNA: TGCGCCAGCAGCCAAGTGGTCGGGGGGCTCAGCGAGCAGTACTTC

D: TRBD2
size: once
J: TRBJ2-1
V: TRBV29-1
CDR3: CSVESRSSGTYLSYNEQFF
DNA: TGCAGCGTTGAATCGAGGTCTAGCGGGACCTATCTGTCCTACAATGAGCAGTTCTTC

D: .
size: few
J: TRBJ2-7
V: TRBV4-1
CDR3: CASSQQGNEQYF
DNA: TGCGCCAGCAGCCAACAGGGGAACGAGCAGTACTTC

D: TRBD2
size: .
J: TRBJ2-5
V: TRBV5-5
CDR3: CASSPWLAEGTQYF
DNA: TGTGCCAGCAGCCCCTGGCTAGCGGAGGGGACCCAGTACTTC

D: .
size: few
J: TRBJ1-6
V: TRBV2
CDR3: CASRREGNSPLHF
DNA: TGTGCCAGCAGGAGGGAGGGGAATTCACCCCTCCACTTT